The 3 T cell receptor beta chains reported below all come from one sample, sequenced in a study of shared clonotypes between healthy human individuals. Positive CCR7 selection of CD45RO-negative cells yielded the naive CD8 cells, and terminally differentiated effector memory CD45RA+ cells were excluded. Method: immunoSEQ multiplex PCR; TCRdb's copy keeps in-frame clones and lacks some. Among hundreds of thousands of clones, 92% were seen once, and the ten largest hold around 24%. Specimen: naive CD8+ T cells sorted from blood. These receptors all come from a man aged 25-45 years in good health.

The chain uses TRBV7-9 and TRBJ2-3; either TRBD1 or TRBD2 may supply D (5 bases each). CDR1 and CDR2 from the germline V gene are SEHNR and FQNEAQ (reference sequence). The CDR3 totals 17 residues. V lost 3 bases, J lost 2 bases, and 18 bases lay in between. The CDR3 is CASSFGDRSPHTDTQYF. The DNA for the CDR3 is TGTGCCAGCAGCTTTGGGGACCGATCTCCCCACACAGATACGCAGTATTTT.

This clone showed up just once. The J gene is TRBJ1-5, the V gene TRBV19, with D hard to call. Trimming pared 3 bases from V and 5 bases from J, leaving 11 bases between. This CDR3 contains 14 residues. Germline V CDR1 and CDR2: LNHDA, SQIVND (reference sequence). Here the CDR3 DNA reads TGTGCCAGTAGTATTGGACTAGGAGATCAGCCCCAGCATTTT. This codes for CASSIGLGDQPQHF.

This chain links TRBV7-9 with TRBJ2-4, with 14 bases matching TRBD2. Per germline, CDR1 SEHNR and CDR2 FQNEAQ (reference sequence). The CDR3 is 18 residues long. V shed 5 bases, J shed 8 bases, and the junction held 14 bases outside the gene matches. The CDR3 sequence is CASSTTSWTSGRYDIQYF. DNA of the CDR3: TGTGCCAGCAGCACAACCTCTTGGACTAGCGGGAGGTATGACATTCAGTACTTC.